Below are 9 T cell receptor beta chains sequenced from a single sample in a study of shared clonotypes between healthy human individuals. Generated by immunoSEQ multiplex PCR, the TCRdb table keeps only in-frame clones and is missing some. This sample has approximately 980,000 clones, with more than 75% found just once. The sequenced material came from memory CD4+ T cells sorted from blood. Subset here: CD45RA-negative fraction. Receptors originate from a man between 18 and 35 years old in good health.

The CDR3 sequence is CASSDRLADEQFF. The CDR3 coding sequence is TGTGCCAGCAGTGATAGACTAGCCGATGAGCAGTTCTTC. The chain joins TRBV6-1 to TRBJ2-1, with TRBD2 matching 7 bases. The CDR3 is 13 residues long. Germline CDR1 is MNHNS and CDR2 is SASEGT. V lost 3 bases, J lost 8 bases, and 4 bases stayed unmatched.

The chain couples TRBV4-1 to TRBJ1-2, with a tentative D call TRBD1 (5 bases). The CDR3 runs 15 residues. Per germline, CDR1 MGHRA and CDR2 YSYEKL. V was pared by 0 bases and J by 8 bases, with 16 bases between. CDR3 amino acids: CASSQDGAGNRGYTF. The DNA of the CDR3 is TGCGCCAGCAGCCAAGATGGCGCAGGGAACAGAGGCTACACCTTC.

This clone appeared a few times. This chain joins TRBV30 and TRBJ2-1; 8 positions match TRBD2. Germline assignment: CDR1 GTSNPN and CDR2 SVGIG (reference sequence). The CDR3 consists of 12 residues. The ends lost 3 bases at V and 6 bases at J; junction bases unmatched: 1. CDR3 in DNA: TGTGCCTGGAGCGGGAGGGCCAATGAGCAGTTCTTC. Its translation is CAWSGRANEQFF. Drawing the rest from reference TRBV30 and TRBJ2-1, the complete variable domain is SQTIHQWPATLVQPVGSPLSLECTVEGTSNPNLYWYRQAAGRGLQLLFYSVGIGQISSEVPQNLSASRPQDRQFILSSKKLLLSDSGFYLCAWSGRANEQFFGPGTRLTVL.

The chain links TRBV28 to TRBJ2-7, with TRBD1 as a possible D gene (5 bases). The germline CDR1 and CDR2 sequences are MDHEN and SYDVKM. This CDR3 is built from 14 residues. The V gene lost 6 bases and the J gene lost 4 bases, with 16 bases spanning the gap. The CDR3 region is CASSSTGDTYEQYF. DNA for the CDR3: TGTGCCAGCAGCTCTACAGGTGACACTTACGAGCAGTACTTC.

This rearrangement joins TRBV11-2 to TRBJ2-1; 8 positions agree with TRBD1. Germline CDR1 and CDR2: SGHAT and FQNNGV. The trim removed 0 bases at V and 10 bases at J, leaving 2 bases unmatched. CDR3 length: 13 amino acids. DNA of the CDR3: TGTGCCAGCAGCTTAGACAGGGGGCGAGAGCAGTTCTTC. Protein product: CASSLDRGREQFF.

This clone occurred once. This chain joins TRBV10-3 and TRBJ1-3; D unresolved. V lost 0 bases and J lost 0, with 15 bases in between. CDR3 length equals 18 residues. Germline CDR1 ENHRY, CDR2 SYGVKD. This CDR3 is CAISESPSAGLSGNTIYF. The CDR3 coding sequence is TGTGCCATCAGTGAGTCTCCCTCGGCGGGCCTCTCTGGAAACACCATATATTTT.

The genes are TRBV5-4 and TRBJ1-4, with TRBD1 as a possible D gene (6 bases). Germline-derived CDR1 and CDR2 are SGHNT and YYREEE (reference sequence). CDR3 length equals 16 residues. V was cut by 4 bases and J by 7 bases, with 20 bases left in between. CDR3 sequence: CASSTNTGTQGEKLFF. The CDR3 DNA follows: TGTGCCAGCAGCACCAACACAGGGACCCAAGGTGAAAAACTGTTTTTT.

The chain links TRBV7-9 to TRBJ2-2, with 12 bases identical to TRBD2. The trim removed 4 bases at V and 7 bases at J, leaving 7 bases unmatched. The CDR3 extends over 16 amino acids. Germline V gene sequence: CDR1 SEHNR, CDR2 FQNEAQ (reference sequence). This CDR3 reads CASSWRTSGDSGELFF. The CDR3 nucleotides read TGTGCCAGCAGCTGGCGGACTAGCGGGGACAGCGGGGAGCTGTTTTTT.

The rearrangement links TRBV10-3 to TRBJ1-6; 7 bases line up with TRBD1. V lost 10 bases and J lost 9; bases outside the gene matches: 12. Germline values: CDR1 ENHRY, CDR2 SYGVKD. There are 14 residues in the CDR3. CDR3 in DNA: TGTGCCACCGAAGCTGACAGGGCGGGTTCACCCCTCCACTTT. Protein product: CATEADRAGSPLHF.